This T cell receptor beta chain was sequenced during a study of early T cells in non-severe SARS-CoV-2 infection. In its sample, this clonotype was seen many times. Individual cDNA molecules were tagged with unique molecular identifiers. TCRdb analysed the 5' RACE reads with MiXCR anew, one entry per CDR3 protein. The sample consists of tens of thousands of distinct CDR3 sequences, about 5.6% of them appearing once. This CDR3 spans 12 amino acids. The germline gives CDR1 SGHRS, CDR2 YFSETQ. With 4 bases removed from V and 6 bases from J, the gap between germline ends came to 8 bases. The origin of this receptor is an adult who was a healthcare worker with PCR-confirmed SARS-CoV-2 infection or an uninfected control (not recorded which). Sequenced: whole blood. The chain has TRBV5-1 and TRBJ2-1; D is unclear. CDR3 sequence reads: CASSPPGNEQFF. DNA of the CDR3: TGCGCCAGCAGCCCCCCCGGCAATGAGCAGTTCTTC.